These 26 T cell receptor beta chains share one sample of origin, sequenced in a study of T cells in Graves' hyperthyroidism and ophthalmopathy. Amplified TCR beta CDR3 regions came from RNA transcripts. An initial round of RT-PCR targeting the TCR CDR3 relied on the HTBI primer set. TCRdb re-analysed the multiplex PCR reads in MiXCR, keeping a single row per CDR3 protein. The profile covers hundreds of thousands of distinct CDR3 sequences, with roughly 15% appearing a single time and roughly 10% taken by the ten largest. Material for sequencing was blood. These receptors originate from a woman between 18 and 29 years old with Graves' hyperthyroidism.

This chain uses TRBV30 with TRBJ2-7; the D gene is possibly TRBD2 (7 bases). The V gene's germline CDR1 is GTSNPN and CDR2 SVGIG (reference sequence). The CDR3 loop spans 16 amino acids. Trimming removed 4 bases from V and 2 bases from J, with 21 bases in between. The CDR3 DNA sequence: TGTGCCTGGACCATAAAAGGGGGAGGGAGCCCCTACGAGCAGTACTTC. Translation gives CAWTIKGGGSPYEQYF.

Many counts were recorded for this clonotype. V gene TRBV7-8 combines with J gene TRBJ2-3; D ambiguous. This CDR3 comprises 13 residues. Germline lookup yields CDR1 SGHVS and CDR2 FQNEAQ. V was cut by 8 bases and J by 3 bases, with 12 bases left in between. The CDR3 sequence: CASGKRDTDTQYF. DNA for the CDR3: TGTGCCAGCGGGAAAAGAGATACAGATACGCAGTATTTT.

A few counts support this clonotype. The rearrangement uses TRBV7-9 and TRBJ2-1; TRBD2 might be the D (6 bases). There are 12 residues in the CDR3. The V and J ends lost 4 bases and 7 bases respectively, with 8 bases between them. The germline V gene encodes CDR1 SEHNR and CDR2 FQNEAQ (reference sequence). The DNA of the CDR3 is TGTGCCAGCAGCTGGGACTTGAATGAGCAGTTCTTC. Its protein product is CASSWDLNEQFF.

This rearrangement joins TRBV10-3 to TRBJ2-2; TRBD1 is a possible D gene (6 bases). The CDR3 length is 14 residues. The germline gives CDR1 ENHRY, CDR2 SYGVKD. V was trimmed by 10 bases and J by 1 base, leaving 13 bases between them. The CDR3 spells CATEQGMNTGELFF. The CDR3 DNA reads TGTGCCACCGAGCAGGGGATGAACACCGGGGAGCTGTTTTTT.

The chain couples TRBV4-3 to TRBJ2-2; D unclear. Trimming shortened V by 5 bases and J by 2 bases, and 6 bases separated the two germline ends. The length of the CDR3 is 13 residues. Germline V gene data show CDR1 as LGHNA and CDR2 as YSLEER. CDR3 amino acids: CASSARNTGELFF. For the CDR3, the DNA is TGCGCCAGCAGCGCCAGAAACACCGGGGAGCTGTTTTTT.

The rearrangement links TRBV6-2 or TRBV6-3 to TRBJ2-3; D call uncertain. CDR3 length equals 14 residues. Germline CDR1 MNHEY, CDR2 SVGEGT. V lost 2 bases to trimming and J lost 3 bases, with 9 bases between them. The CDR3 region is CASSYLKSTDTQYF. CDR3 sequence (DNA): TGTGCCAGCAGTTACCTGAAATCGACAGATACGCAGTATTTT.

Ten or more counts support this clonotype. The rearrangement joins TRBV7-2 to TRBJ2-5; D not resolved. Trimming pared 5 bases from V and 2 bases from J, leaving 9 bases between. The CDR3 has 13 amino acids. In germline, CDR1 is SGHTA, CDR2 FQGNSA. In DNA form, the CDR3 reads TGTGCCAGCAGCCAGACCGGACAAGAGACCCAGTACTTC. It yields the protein CASSQTGQETQYF. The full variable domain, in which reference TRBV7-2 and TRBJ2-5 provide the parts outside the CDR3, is GAGVSQSPSNKVTEKGKDVELRCDPISGHTALYWYRQSLGQGLEFLIYFQGNSAPDKSGLPSDRFSAERTGGSVSTLTIQRTQQEDSAVYLCASSQTGQETQYFGPGTRLLVL.

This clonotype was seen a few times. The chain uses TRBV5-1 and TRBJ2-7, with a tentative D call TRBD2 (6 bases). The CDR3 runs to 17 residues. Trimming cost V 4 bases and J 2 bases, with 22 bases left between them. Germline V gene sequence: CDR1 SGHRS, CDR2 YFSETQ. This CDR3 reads CASSPSLAWRGPYEQYF. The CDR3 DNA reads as TGCGCCAGCAGCCCTTCCTTGGCCTGGAGGGGACCCTACGAGCAGTACTTC.

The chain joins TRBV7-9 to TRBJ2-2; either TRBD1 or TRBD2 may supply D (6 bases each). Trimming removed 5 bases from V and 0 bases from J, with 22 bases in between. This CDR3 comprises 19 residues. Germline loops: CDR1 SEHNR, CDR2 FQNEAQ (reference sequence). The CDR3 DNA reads TGTGCCAGCAGCGATCGTAGGGGGGTGAAGGGCCCGAACACCGGGGAGCTGTTTTTT. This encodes CASSDRRGVKGPNTGELFF.

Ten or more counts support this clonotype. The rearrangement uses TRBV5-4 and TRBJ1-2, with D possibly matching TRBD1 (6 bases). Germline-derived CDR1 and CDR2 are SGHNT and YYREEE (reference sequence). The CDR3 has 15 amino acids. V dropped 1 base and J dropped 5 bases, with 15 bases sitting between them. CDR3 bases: TGTGCCAGCAGCTTGTACCTACAGGGTTTATATGGCTACACCTTC. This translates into CASSLYLQGLYGYTF. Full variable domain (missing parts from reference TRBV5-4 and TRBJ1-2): ETGVTQSPTHLIKTRGQQVTLRCSSQSGHNTVSWYQQALGQGPQFIFQYYREEENGRGNFPPRFSGLQFPNYSSELNVNALELDDSALYLCASSLYLQGLYGYTFGSGTRLTVV.

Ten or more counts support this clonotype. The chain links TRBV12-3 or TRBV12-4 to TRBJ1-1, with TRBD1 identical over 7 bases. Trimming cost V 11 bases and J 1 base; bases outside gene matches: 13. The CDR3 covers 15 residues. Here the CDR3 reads CAVFETGQRNTEAFF. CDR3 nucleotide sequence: TGTGCCGTTTTCGAGACAGGGCAGAGGAACACTGAAGCTTTCTTT.

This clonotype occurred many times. The CDR3 nucleotides are TGTGCCAGCAGCTCGCAGCGTGGGAGGCCCCAAGAGACCCAGTACTTC. Translation: CASSSQRGRPQETQYF. V usage is TRBV7-2 and J usage is TRBJ2-5; weak D call: TRBD2 (6 bases). Germline V CDR1 and CDR2: SGHTA, FQGNSA. This CDR3 spans 16 amino acids. Trimming took 4 bases from V and 1 from J, leaving 16 bases between them.

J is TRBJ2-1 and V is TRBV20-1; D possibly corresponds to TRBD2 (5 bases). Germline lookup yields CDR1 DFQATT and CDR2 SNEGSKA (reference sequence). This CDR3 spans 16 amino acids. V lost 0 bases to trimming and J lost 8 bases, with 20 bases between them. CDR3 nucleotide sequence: TGCAGTGCTAGAGATTTGGACTCCCGACACCGCGATGAGCAGTTCTTC. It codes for CSARDLDSRHRDEQFF.

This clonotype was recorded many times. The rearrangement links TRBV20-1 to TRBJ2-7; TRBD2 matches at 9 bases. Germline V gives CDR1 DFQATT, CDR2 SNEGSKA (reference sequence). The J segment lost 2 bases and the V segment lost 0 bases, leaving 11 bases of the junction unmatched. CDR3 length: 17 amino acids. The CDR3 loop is CSARDPELAGLPYEQYF. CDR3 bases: TGCAGTGCTAGAGACCCCGAGCTAGCGGGACTCCCCTACGAGCAGTACTTC.

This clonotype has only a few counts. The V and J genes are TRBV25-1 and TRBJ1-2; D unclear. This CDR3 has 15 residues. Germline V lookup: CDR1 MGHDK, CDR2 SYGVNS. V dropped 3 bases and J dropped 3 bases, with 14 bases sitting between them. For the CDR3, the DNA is TGTGCCAGCAGTGAGGTGACCGGGAGCGACTATGGCTACACCTTC. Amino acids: CASSEVTGSDYGYTF.

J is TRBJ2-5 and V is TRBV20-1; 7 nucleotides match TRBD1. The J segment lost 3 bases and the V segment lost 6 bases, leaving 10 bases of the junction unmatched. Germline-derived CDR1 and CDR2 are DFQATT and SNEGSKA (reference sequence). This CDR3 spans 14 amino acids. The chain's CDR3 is CSAILRQGEETQYF. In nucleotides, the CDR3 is TGCAGTGCAATTCTACGACAGGGTGAAGAGACCCAGTACTTC.

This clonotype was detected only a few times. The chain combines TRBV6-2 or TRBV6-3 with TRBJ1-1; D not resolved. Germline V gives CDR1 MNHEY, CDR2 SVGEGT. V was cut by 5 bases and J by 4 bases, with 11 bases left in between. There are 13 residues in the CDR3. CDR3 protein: CASSDDWSTEAFF. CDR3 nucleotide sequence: TGTGCCAGCAGTGACGACTGGTCCACTGAAGCTTTCTTT.

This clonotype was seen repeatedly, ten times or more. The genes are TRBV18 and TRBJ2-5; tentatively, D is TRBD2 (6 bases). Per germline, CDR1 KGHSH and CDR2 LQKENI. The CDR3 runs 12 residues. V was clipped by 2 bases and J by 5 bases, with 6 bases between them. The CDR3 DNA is TGTGCCAGCTCACCAGCGGGGGAGACCCAGTACTTC. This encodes CASSPAGETQYF. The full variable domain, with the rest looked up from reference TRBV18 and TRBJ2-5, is NAGVMQNPRHLVRRRGQEARLRCSPMKGHSHVYWYRQLPEEGLKFMVYLQKENIIDESGMPKERFSAEFPKEGPSILRIQQVVRGDSAAYFCASSPAGETQYFGPGTRLLVL.

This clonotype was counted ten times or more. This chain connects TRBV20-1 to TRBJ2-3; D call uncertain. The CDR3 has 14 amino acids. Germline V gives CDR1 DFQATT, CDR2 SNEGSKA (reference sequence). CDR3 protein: CRVGDATKGDTQYF. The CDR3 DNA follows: TGCAGGGTTGGTGACGCCACTAAAGGGGATACGCAGTATTTT.

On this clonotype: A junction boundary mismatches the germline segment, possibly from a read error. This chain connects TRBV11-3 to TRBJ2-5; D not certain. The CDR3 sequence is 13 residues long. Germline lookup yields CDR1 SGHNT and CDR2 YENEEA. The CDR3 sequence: CAGPSRYQETQYF. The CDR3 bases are TGTGCCGGACCGTCAAGGTACCAGGAGACCCAGTACTTC.

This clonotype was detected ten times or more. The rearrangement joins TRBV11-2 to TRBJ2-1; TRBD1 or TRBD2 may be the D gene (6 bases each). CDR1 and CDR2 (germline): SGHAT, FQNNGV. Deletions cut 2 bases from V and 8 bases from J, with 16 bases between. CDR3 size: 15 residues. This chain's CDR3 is CASSLPRGGTYEQFF. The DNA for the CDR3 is TGTGCCAGCAGCTTACCCCGCGGCGGGACATATGAGCAGTTCTTC. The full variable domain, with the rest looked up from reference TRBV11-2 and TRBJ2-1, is EAGVAQSPRYKIIEKRQSVAFWCNPISGHATLYWYQQILGQGPKLLIQFQNNGVVDDSQLPKDRFSAERLKGVDSTLKIQPAKLEDSAVYLCASSLPRGGTYEQFFGPGTRLTVL.

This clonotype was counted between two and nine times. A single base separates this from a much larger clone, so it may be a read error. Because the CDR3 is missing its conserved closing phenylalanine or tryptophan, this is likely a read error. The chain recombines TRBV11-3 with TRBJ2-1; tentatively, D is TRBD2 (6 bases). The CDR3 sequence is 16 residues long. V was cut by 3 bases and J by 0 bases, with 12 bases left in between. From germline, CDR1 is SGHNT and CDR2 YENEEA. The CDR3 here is CASSLDGGSSYNEQFL. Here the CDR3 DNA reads TGTGCCAGCAGCTTGGACGGGGGTAGCTCCTACAATGAGCAGTTCCTC.

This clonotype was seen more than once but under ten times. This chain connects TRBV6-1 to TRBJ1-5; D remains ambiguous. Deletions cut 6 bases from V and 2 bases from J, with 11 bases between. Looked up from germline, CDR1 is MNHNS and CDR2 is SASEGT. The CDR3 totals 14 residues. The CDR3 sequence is CASRPGSGNQPQHF. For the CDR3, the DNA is TGTGCCAGCAGACCAGGATCCGGCAATCAGCCCCAGCATTTT.

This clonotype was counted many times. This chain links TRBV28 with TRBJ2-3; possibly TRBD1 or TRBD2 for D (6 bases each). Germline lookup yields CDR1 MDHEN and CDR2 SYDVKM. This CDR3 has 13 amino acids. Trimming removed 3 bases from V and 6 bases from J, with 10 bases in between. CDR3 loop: CASSFGGGDTQYF. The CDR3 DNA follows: TGTGCCAGCAGTTTCGGGGGCGGCGATACGCAGTATTTT.

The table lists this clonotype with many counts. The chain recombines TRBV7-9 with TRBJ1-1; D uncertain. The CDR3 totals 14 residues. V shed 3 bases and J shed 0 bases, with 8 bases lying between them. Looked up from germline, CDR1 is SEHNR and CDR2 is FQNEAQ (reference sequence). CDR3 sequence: CASSFQEMNTEAFF. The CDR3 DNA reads TGTGCCAGCAGCTTTCAGGAAATGAACACTGAAGCTTTCTTT.

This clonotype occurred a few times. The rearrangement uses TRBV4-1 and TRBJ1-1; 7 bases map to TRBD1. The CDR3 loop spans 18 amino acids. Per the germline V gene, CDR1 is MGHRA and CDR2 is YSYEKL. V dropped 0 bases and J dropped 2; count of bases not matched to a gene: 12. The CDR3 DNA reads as TGCGCCAGCAGCCAAGATTTTTTTGTAGAGGGGGCTAACACTGAAGCTTTCTTT. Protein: CASSQDFFVEGANTEAFF.